One and the same sample provided the 5 T cell receptor beta chains below, sequenced in a study of PD-L1 blockade in urothelial cancer. The repertoire was sequenced with immunoSEQ multiplex PCR; TCRdb's copy has only in-frame clones and lacks some. The sample shows about 100,000 clones, 91% of them seen only once. This specimen was PBMCs, taken around atezolizumab (anti-PD-L1) treatment. The receptors here all came from a woman aged 80 or over with urothelial cancer.

The chain's CDR3 is CASSVGGVTGTGTEAFF. The DNA for the CDR3 is TGTGCCAGCAGCGTAGGGGGGGTGACAGGGACGGGCACTGAAGCTTTCTTT. The chain joins TRBV9 to TRBJ1-1; 7 bases match TRBD1. CDR3 size: 17 residues. With 0 bases clipped from V and 4 bases from J, the junction kept 12 bases outside the gene matches. CDR1 and CDR2 from the germline V gene are SGDLS and YYNGEE.

This clone has a handful of counts. The chain couples TRBV29-1 to TRBJ2-3; D remains unclear. Germline V gene data show CDR1 as SQVTM and CDR2 as ANQGSEA. Trimming removed 3 bases from V and 0 bases from J, with 13 bases in between. There are 15 residues in the CDR3. CDR3 DNA: TGCAGCGTTGACTATCTAGTCTCTAGCACAGATACGCAGTATTTT. Amino acids: CSVDYLVSSTDTQYF.

The chain combines TRBV4-2 with TRBJ2-1; TRBD2 agrees at 10 bases. Germline CDR1 LGHNA, CDR2 YNFKEQ. The junction had 2 bases not matched to a gene; V was cut back by 0 bases and J by 3 bases. The CDR3 is made up of 16 amino acids. The CDR3 DNA reads as TGTGCCAGCAGCCAAGAACTAGCGGGATTCTACAATGAGCAGTTCTTC. Protein sequence: CASSQELAGFYNEQFF.

The J gene is TRBJ2-6, the V gene TRBV19; D uncertain. Trimming removed 7 bases at V and 0 bases at J, with 13 bases between. CDR3 size: 16 residues. Germline V gene lookup returns CDR1 LNHDA and CDR2 SQIVND (reference sequence). The CDR3 DNA reads TGTGCCAGTACCTTAACTCCTAGCTCTGGGGCCAACGTCCTGACTTTC. Amino acids: CASTLTPSSGANVLTF.

The CDR3 region has the DNA TGCAGCGTCAGGTCGGTGGGCTACGAGCAGTACTTC. This translates into CSVRSVGYEQYF. The chain has TRBV29-1 and TRBJ2-7; D not resolved. The CDR3 runs 12 residues. CDR1 and CDR2 (germline): SQVTM, ANQGSEA. The V gene lost 6 bases and the J gene lost 3 bases, with 12 bases spanning the gap.